Reported below is one TCR beta chain. Its antigen remains unknown. This sample is part of a study of shared clonotypes between healthy human individuals. Here immunoSEQ multiplex PCR was the method, and the copy in TCRdb shows in-frame clones only, minus some. The sample carries about 2 million clones, 85% to 95% recorded once. General study points: Clonotype sharing across donors was expected to vary with sequencing depth.

Germline trimming cut 2 bases from V and 5 bases from J; bases unmatched to any gene: 3. CDR3 length: 16 residues. The germline gives CDR1 MNHEY, CDR2 SVGAGI. Sequences were obtained from naive CD4+ T cells sorted from blood. Subset denoted: CD45RA+ positively selected. The clonotype was recovered from a man younger than 35 in good health. The chain is built from TRBV6-5 and TRBJ2-2, with TRBD2 matching 12 bases. DNA for the CDR3: TGTGCCAGCAGTTACGCGGGACTAGCGGGTACCGGGGAGCTGTTTTTT. It yields the protein CASSYAGLAGTGELFF.